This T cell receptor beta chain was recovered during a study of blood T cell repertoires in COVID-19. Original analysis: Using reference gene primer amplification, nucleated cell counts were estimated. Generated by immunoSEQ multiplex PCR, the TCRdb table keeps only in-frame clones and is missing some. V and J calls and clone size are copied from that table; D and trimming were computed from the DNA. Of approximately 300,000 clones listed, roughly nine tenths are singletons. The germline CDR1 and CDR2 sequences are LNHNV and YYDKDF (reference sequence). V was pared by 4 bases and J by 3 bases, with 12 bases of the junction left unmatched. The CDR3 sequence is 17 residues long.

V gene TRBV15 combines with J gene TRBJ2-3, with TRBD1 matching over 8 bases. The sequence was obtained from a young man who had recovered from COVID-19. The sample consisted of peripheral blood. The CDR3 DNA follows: TGTGCCACCAGCACGTCTTCACGGGACAGGAAAACAGATACGCAGTATTTT. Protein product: CATSTSSRDRKTDTQYF.